A selection of T cell receptor beta chains follows, all from one sample in a study of blood T cell repertoires in COVID-19. The method was immunoSEQ multiplex PCR; TCRdb's version includes in-frame clones alone and lacks a portion of them. In the table there are 300,000 or so clones, more than 90% of which are singletons. The source material was PBMCs or T cells enriched from blood (not recorded which). Receptors were obtained from a man in his 60s who had recovered from COVID-19. CDR3s include the opening cysteine and the closing phenylalanine or tryptophan. Fields, in order: clone size, V gene, J gene, D gene, CDR3 DNA, CDR3 protein. D genes are given only for firm matches. Part of the rows lack a size; the others show once, few, many or a class for expanded clones.

.,TRBV18,TRBJ1-5,.,TGTGCCAGCTCAGATGGGGCCAATCAGCCCCAGCATTTT,CASSDGANQPQHF
.,TRBV10-2,TRBJ1-2,TRBD1,TGCGCCAGCAGGACAGGGTCGGTCGGCTACACCTTC,CASRTGSVGYTF
once,TRBV9,TRBJ1-1,.,TGTGCCAGCAGCGTAAGCCCCTTAGGGCGGGGCACTGAAGCTTTCTTT,CASSVSPLGRGTEAFF
.,TRBV7-2,TRBJ2-3,.,TGTGCCAGCAGCTCTCAAGGACTACGTCGCACAGATACGCAGTATTTT,CASSSQGLRRTDTQYF
.,TRBV10-3,TRBJ2-2,.,TGTGCCATCAGTGGGCCAGTGATTACCGGGGAGCTGTTTTTT,CAISGPVITGELFF
.,TRBV18,TRBJ2-3,TRBD2,TGTGCCAGCTCACCGACTTTAGCGGGAGTCGGGGATACGCAGTATTTT,CASSPTLAGVGDTQYF
.,TRBV5-6,TRBJ2-2,.,TGTGCCAGCAGCTTGGGGCCCAGACTAGACACCGGGGAGCTGTTTTTT,CASSLGPRLDTGELFF
.,TRBV2,TRBJ1-2,.,TGTGCCAGCAGTGTAGACTATGGCTACACCTTC,CASSVDYGYTF
.,TRBV7-9,TRBJ1-4,.,TGTGCCAGCAGCTTAGATTTGAGGCAGGAAAAACTGTTTTTT,CASSLDLRQEKLFF
.,TRBV30,TRBJ1-1,.,TGCCCATGCCAAGGGGGGGAAAACACTGAAGCTTTCTTT,CPCQGGENTEAFF
once,TRBV29-1,TRBJ1-2,TRBD1,TGCAGCGTTGAAGACAGGGGGCGATACTATGGCTACACCTTC,CSVEDRGRYYGYTF
once,TRBV27,TRBJ2-7,TRBD2,TGTGCCAGCAGTTACCAGGGACTAGCGGGGGGTAAGGCCTACGAGCAGTACTTC,CASSYQGLAGGKAYEQYF
.,TRBV2,TRBJ2-5,TRBD1,TGTGCCAGCAGTGAGAAGGGACAGGGCTACGAGACCCAGTACTTC,CASSEKGQGYETQYF
.,TRBV27,TRBJ2-7,.,TGTGCCAGCAGTTTAAATTCAGGGGCAAACTACGAGCAGTACTTC,CASSLNSGANYEQYF
few,TRBV2,TRBJ2-1,.,TGTGCCAGCAGTGTTCTAGACGGGTATGAGCAGTTCTTC,CASSVLDGYEQFF
.,TRBV19,TRBJ1-1,TRBD1,TGTGCCAGACAGGGGGCAAACACTGAAGCTTTCTTT,CARQGANTEAFF
.,TRBV5-1,TRBJ1-1,.,TGCGCCAGCAGCTTACGGGGGAACACTGAAGCTTTCTTT,CASSLRGNTEAFF
once,TRBV18,TRBJ2-5,.,TGTGCCAGCTCACCACTACAGGGTAGATGGGCAGAGACCCAGTACTTC,CASSPLQGRWAETQYF
.,TRBV18,TRBJ1-2,.,TGTGCCAGCTCCCAGGGGTCGGGAGGCTACACCTTC,CASSQGSGGYTF
.,TRBV19,TRBJ2-7,TRBD1,TGTGCCAGTAAGTCGGGACAGGGCACCTACGAGCAGTACTTC,CASKSGQGTYEQYF
few,TRBV11-2,TRBJ1-1,TRBD1,TGTGCCAGCACCACAGGGGGCTGGACTGAAGCTTTCTTT,CASTTGGWTEAFF
.,TRBV19,TRBJ2-1,TRBD2,TGTGCCAGTAGTATAGGGACTAGCGGGTACTCCTACAATGAGCAGTTCTTC,CASSIGTSGYSYNEQFF
.,TRBV6-1,TRBJ1-5,.,TGTGCCAGCAGTGAAGGGGGGGTGGCCCAGCATTTT,CASSEGGVAQHF
.,TRBV6-5,TRBJ1-2,.,TGTGCCAGCAGTCCCCCCGGTCGTTACTATGGCTACACCTTC,CASSPPGRYYGYTF
.,TRBV5-4,TRBJ1-1,TRBD1,TGTGCCAGGGAGGACAGGGAAGACACTGAAGCTTTCTTT,CAREDREDTEAFF
.,TRBV27,TRBJ1-5,TRBD1,TGTGCCAGCAGTTTCGGGACAGGGGGACATCAGCCCCAGCATTTT,CASSFGTGGHQPQHF
.,TRBV5-4,TRBJ2-3,TRBD2,TGTGCCAGCAGCACCAAGATAGCGGGAGGAGGCACAGATACGCAGTATTTT,CASSTKIAGGGTDTQYF
.,TRBV5-4,TRBJ1-1,.,TGTGCCAGCAGCTTGGTGGAGGGGTTGACTGAAGCTTTCTTT,CASSLVEGLTEAFF
few,TRBV4-3,TRBJ2-1,.,TGCGCCAGCAGCCTCACCAGGGGGGAGCGGAACAATGAGCAGTTCTTC,CASSLTRGERNNEQFF
.,TRBV5-4,TRBJ1-1,.,TGTGCCAGCAGCTTGCCTTCGCAGGGCGAAGCTTTCTTT,CASSLPSQGEAFF
once,TRBV9,TRBJ2-7,TRBD1,TGTGCCAGCAGCGTGGACAGGGGGCCAGCAAAATCCTACGAGCAGTACTTC,CASSVDRGPAKSYEQYF
.,TRBV4-1,TRBJ1-2,.,TGCGCCAGCAGCCATATCCTTATGACAGACAGCTATGGCTACACCTTC,CASSHILMTDSYGYTF
.,TRBV7-2,TRBJ2-1,.,TGTGCCATATCGGGGAGGCTAGCTGACAATGAGCAGTTCTTC,CAISGRLADNEQFF
.,TRBV15,TRBJ1-6,.,TGTGCCACCAGCAGAGGGAGCGGCTCACCCCTCCACTTT,CATSRGSGSPLHF
.,TRBV19,TRBJ1-1,.,TGTGCCACCTGGGCCCAGGGGATTACTGAAGCTTTCTTT,CATWAQGITEAFF
few,TRBV6-2/TRBV6-3,TRBJ1-1,TRBD1,TGTGCCAGCAGTTACTCTCCAGGGGGTCTGAACACTGAAGCTTTCTTT,CASSYSPGGLNTEAFF
.,TRBV4-2,TRBJ2-1,.,TGTGCCAGCAGCCAAGTGAGCGGCTCCTACAATGAGCAGTTCTTC,CASSQVSGSYNEQFF
.,TRBV6-5,TRBJ1-4,.,TGTGCCAGTCGTCGACAGAGAAATGAAAAACTGTTTTTT,CASRRQRNEKLFF
.,TRBV11-2,TRBJ1-1,.,TGTGCCAGCAGCTTAAGGACGGGAAACACTGAAGCTTTCTTT,CASSLRTGNTEAFF
.,TRBV10-3,TRBJ1-1,.,TGTGCCATCAGTGAGTCTCGCAGGGAGGAGGCTATGAACACTGAAGCTTTCTTT,CAISESRREEAMNTEAFF
.,TRBV4-2,TRBJ2-3,TRBD2,TGTGCCAGCAGCCCGGGGGGGTTCGCGCAGTATTTT,CASSPGGFAQYF
.,TRBV30,TRBJ2-3,TRBD1,TGTGCCTGGAGTGTCGGGACAGGGTTCACAGATACGCAGTATTTT,CAWSVGTGFTDTQYF
.,TRBV5-1,TRBJ2-1,TRBD2,TGCGCCAGCAGCTTTATTAGCGGGGGGCCGAATGAGCAGTTCTTC,CASSFISGGPNEQFF
.,TRBV7-8,TRBJ2-4,TRBD2,TGTGCCAGCAGCTTACGATCCCCGAGCGGGAGGCCGGCGCCTCAGTACTTC,CASSLRSPSGRPAPQYF
.,TRBV6-5,TRBJ1-2,TRBD1,TGTGCCAGCATCTTAACCCCACGACAGGGTAATGGCTACACCTTC,CASILTPRQGNGYTF
.,TRBV2,TRBJ1-5,.,TGTGCCAGCACGAAGACAGGCCCCAATCAGCCCCAGCATTTT,CASTKTGPNQPQHF
.,TRBV5-1,TRBJ1-5,.,TGCGCCAGCAGCTTGAGGGGAAGTCAGCCCCAGCATTTT,CASSLRGSQPQHF
.,TRBV7-2,TRBJ2-1,.,TGTGCCAGCAGCTTAGCTGTATATAATGAGCAGTTCTTC,CASSLAVYNEQFF
.,TRBV7-7,TRBJ2-3,TRBD2,TGTGCTAGCAGCAAGAACCTAGCGGGGGGGCCGGATACGCAGTATTTT,CASSKNLAGGPDTQYF
.,TRBV18,TRBJ2-7,.,TGTGCCAGCTCACCAGGAGTTAGTTTCTACGAGCAGTACTTC,CASSPGVSFYEQYF
.,TRBV7-3,TRBJ1-2,TRBD1,TGTGCCAGCAGCGAGTCAGGGGGCAGTGGCTACACCTTC,CASSESGGSGYTF
.,TRBV5-1,TRBJ1-2,.,TGCGCCAGCAGCCAATCAGGGCCCTATGGCTACACCTTC,CASSQSGPYGYTF